A single sample is the source of the 18 T cell receptor beta chains below, sequenced in a study of cytomegalovirus exposure and HLA in healthy donors (dated 2017 in TCRdb). Libraries were made using the immunoSEQ multiplex PCR assay. A mixture of 60 forward primers for TCR Vbeta segments and 13 reverse primers for TCR Jbeta segments was used in the multiplex PCR. TCRdb carries this immuneACCESS record with in-frame sequences only. Its versions omit some clonotypes, under half of them owing to an unresolved V gene in the studies checked, with the rest unexplained. Here the sample has 150,000 to 200,000 clones; around three quarters occur a single time. The leading ten clones occupy about 2% of the sample. The specimen was PBMCs. The source of these receptors is a woman between 45 and 60 years old in good health and CMV-seronegative.

The rearrangement links TRBV29-1 to TRBJ2-1; a weak D match, TRBD1 (6 bases). CDR3 length: 15 amino acids. V was shortened by 6 bases and J by 6 bases, with 21 bases between the two germline ends. Germline values: CDR1 SQVTM, CDR2 ANQGSEA. CDR3 nucleotide sequence: TGCAGCGTACTCCCGACTGGGACACTACTCAATGAGCAGTTCTTC. This gives the protein CSVLPTGTLLNEQFF.

J is TRBJ2-1 and V is TRBV5-1; D ambiguous. Germline-derived CDR1 and CDR2 are SGHRS and YFSETQ. Trimming left V 0 bases short and J 6 bases short, with 13 bases between. The CDR3 loop spans 15 amino acids. CDR3 nucleotide sequence: TGCGCCAGCAGCTTGGGAGCGCCTTCCGGCAATGAGCAGTTCTTC. It translates to CASSLGAPSGNEQFF.

V and J are TRBV7-2 and TRBJ2-2; 9 nucleotides match TRBD2. The germline gives CDR1 SGHTA, CDR2 FQGNSA. V lost 6 bases and J lost 3; bases outside the gene matches: 11. CDR3 size: 17 residues. The CDR3 nucleotides read TGTGCCAGCAGGGCGGGGGGGCCCGGGCGGCACACCGGGGAGCTGTTTTTT. It is translated as CASRAGGPGRHTGELFF.

The V call is TRBV2, the J call TRBJ1-5; weak D call: TRBD1 (5 bases). The CDR3 loop spans 14 amino acids. Trimming left V 6 bases short and J 4 bases short, with 13 bases between. Germline CDR1 and CDR2: SNHLY and FYNNEI. The CDR3 DNA is TGTGCCAGCAGGCGGGACGGGGAAAATCAGCCCCAGCATTTT. Translated: CASRRDGENQPQHF.

This sequence joins TRBV6-5 and TRBJ1-5; no reliable D call. CDR3 length: 13 amino acids. The germline CDR1 and CDR2 sequences are MNHEY and SVGAGI. V lost 5 bases to trimming and J lost 7 bases, with 12 bases between them. In DNA, the CDR3 is TGTGCCAGCAGTGAAGGAGGCCCCCAGCCCCAGCATTTT. It specifies CASSEGGPQPQHF.

J is TRBJ1-1 and V is TRBV19, with 8 bases identical to TRBD1. This CDR3 is 15 amino acids long. V dropped 2 bases and J dropped 4; count of bases not matched to a gene: 6. Per the germline V gene, CDR1 is LNHDA and CDR2 is SQIVND (reference sequence). The CDR3 reads CASSISDRGPTEAFF. CDR3 DNA: TGTGCCAGTAGTATAAGCGACAGGGGACCCACTGAAGCTTTCTTT.

The chain carries TRBV28 and TRBJ2-5; TRBD1 matches 7 bases. This CDR3 contains 14 residues. The trim removed 4 bases at V and 4 bases at J, leaving 6 bases unmatched. CDR1 MDHEN and CDR2 SYDVKM come from the germline V gene. CDR3 protein: CASSWGQTSETQYF. Written as DNA, the CDR3 is TGTGCCAGCAGTTGGGGACAGACCTCAGAGACCCAGTACTTC.

This chain uses TRBV6-1 with TRBJ2-5; 10 bases map to TRBD1. Trimming at V came to 3 bases and at J to 3 bases, leaving 4 bases not matched to a gene. Germline loops: CDR1 MNHNS, CDR2 SASEGT. The CDR3 has 15 residues. CDR3 sequence (DNA): TGTGCCAGCAGTGATCGGACAGGGGGGAAAGAGACCCAGTACTTC. It translates to CASSDRTGGKETQYF.

The sample holds a few counts of this clone. CDR3 coding DNA: TGTGCCAGCAGCCCAGGCGGGGCAACCATGAATCAGCCCCAGCATTTT. Its translation is CASSPGGATMNQPQHF. V usage is TRBV28 and J usage is TRBJ1-5; weak D call: TRBD1 (5 bases). The CDR3 length is 16 residues. The germline V gene has CDR1 MDHEN and CDR2 SYDVKM. V gave up 6 bases and J gave up 4 bases, with 19 bases separating them.

V usage is TRBV28 and J usage is TRBJ2-5, with a tentative D call TRBD2 (6 bases). CDR1 and CDR2 (germline): MDHEN, SYDVKM. V was cut by 1 base and J by 2 bases, with 8 bases left in between. There are 14 residues in the CDR3. CDR3 nucleotides: TGTGCCAGCAGTTTATCTGCGGGGCAAGAGACCCAGTACTTC. This encodes CASSLSAGQETQYF.

CDR3 protein: CASSHPGQGRSDTQYF. CDR3 DNA: TGCGCCAGCAGCCACCCGGGACAGGGAAGGTCGGATACGCAGTATTTT. V is TRBV4-1 and J is TRBJ2-3, with 9 bases fitting TRBD1. CDR1 is MGHRA and CDR2 is YSYEKL in the germline V gene. The ends lost 3 bases at V and 6 bases at J; junction bases unmatched: 10. The CDR3 has 16 residues.

The V and J genes are TRBV29-1 and TRBJ2-5; unclear D gene. Per germline, CDR1 SQVTM and CDR2 ANQGSEA. Trimming stripped 1 base from V and 2 bases from J, with 14 bases between. The CDR3 length is 15 residues. CDR3 sequence (DNA): TGCAGCGTTGAAGGGGTTGGCGGCGTACAAGAGACCCAGTACTTC. Its translation is CSVEGVGGVQETQYF.

CDR3 sequence: CASMDRVYEQFF. CDR3 in DNA: TGTGCCAGTATGGACAGGGTCTATGAGCAGTTCTTC. J is TRBJ2-1 and V is TRBV19, with 8 bases identical to TRBD1. The CDR3 consists of 12 residues. J was trimmed by 8 bases and V by 7 bases; bases with no gene match: 4. Per the germline V gene, CDR1 is LNHDA and CDR2 is SQIVND (reference sequence).

The chain is built from TRBV19 and TRBJ1-1, with D tentatively TRBD1 (5 bases). CDR1 is LNHDA and CDR2 is SQIVND in the germline V gene (reference sequence). The V end lost 5 bases, the J end lost 5 bases, and 9 bases lay between the germline ends. The CDR3 has 12 amino acids. The CDR3 DNA sequence: TGTGCCAGTAGTTCCGGGGGGACTGAAGCTTTCTTT. Its protein is CASSSGGTEAFF. The full variable domain, rest sourced from reference TRBV19 and TRBJ1-1, is DGGITQSPKYLFRKEGQNVTLSCEQNLNHDAMYWYRQDPGQGLRLIYYSQIVNDFQKGDIAEGYSVSREKKESFPLTVTSAQKNPTAFYLCASSSGGTEAFFGQGTRLTVV.

This clone is a singleton in its sample. The chain has TRBV29-1 and TRBJ2-3, with no clear D. Trimming cost V 6 bases and J 6 bases, with 13 bases left between them. Germline CDR1 is SQVTM and CDR2 is ANQGSEA. This CDR3 comprises 12 residues. CDR3 sequence (DNA): TGCAGCGTCGCCCCCGGGTCGGATACGCAGTATTTT. This codes for CSVAPGSDTQYF.

This clone was picked up one time. This chain uses TRBV7-2 with TRBJ2-1; possible D gene TRBD2, 6 bases. CDR1 is SGHTA, CDR2 FQGNSA, per germline. V was shortened by 1 base and J by 2 bases, with 18 bases between the two germline ends. This CDR3 has 18 residues. The DNA of the CDR3 is TGTGCCAGCAGCTTAGGTGAACTGGAGGGCCTCACCTACAATGAGCAGTTCTTC. Its protein is CASSLGELEGLTYNEQFF.

This chain joins TRBV28 and TRBJ2-7; the D is unclear. CDR1 and CDR2 (germline): MDHEN, SYDVKM. Trimming took 3 bases from V and 6 from J, leaving 15 bases between them. This CDR3 is 14 amino acids long. CDR3 protein: CASSFWSGTAEQYF. The CDR3 DNA reads TGTGCCAGCAGTTTTTGGTCTGGAACAGCCGAGCAGTACTTC.

This clone was picked up a small number of times. The rearrangement uses TRBV11-2 and TRBJ2-3; 9 nucleotides agree with TRBD2. This CDR3 comprises 16 residues. The junction had 12 bases not matched to a gene; V was cut back by 5 bases and J by 6 bases. Germline loops: CDR1 SGHAT, CDR2 FQNNGV. The CDR3, as DNA: TGTGCCAGCAGCCCCCGGGGACTAGCATCGGTGGATACGCAGTATTTT. Its translation is CASSPRGLASVDTQYF.